One and the same sample provided the 9 T cell receptor beta chains below, sequenced in a study of blood T cells in healthy people across ages. A second PCR of about 7 to 11 cycles used a sample-barcoded 5' primer and a J-beta primer mix. TCRdb passed the 5' RACE reads through MiXCR, listing each CDR3 protein once. Among under 2 million distinct CDR3 sequences listed, 34% were seen once. Sequencing was done on a sample of blood. These receptors came from a woman in her twenties or thirties in good health.

V usage is TRBV20-1 and J usage is TRBJ2-5; maybe TRBD2 (6 bases). Trimming removed 6 bases at V and 0 bases at J, with 20 bases between. CDR3 length: 16 residues. The germline CDR1 and CDR2 sequences are DFQATT and SNEGSKA (reference sequence). Here the CDR3 reads CSAEGGLGDYQETQYF. CDR3 in DNA: TGCAGTGCCGAGGGAGGCTTGGGAGATTACCAAGAGACCCAGTACTTC.

The gene calls are TRBV12-3 or TRBV12-4 and TRBJ2-3; D is perhaps TRBD2 (6 bases). Trimming pared 3 bases from V and 1 base from J, leaving 11 bases between. CDR3 length: 15 amino acids. The CDR3 DNA follows: TGTGCCAGCAGTTTTATCGGGGGAGGCACAGATACGCAGTATTTT. The encoded protein is CASSFIGGGTDTQYF.

This clonotype was recorded many times. The chain recombines TRBV29-1 with TRBJ2-3; D is possibly TRBD1 (5 bases). Per germline, CDR1 SQVTM and CDR2 ANQGSEA. Between the trimmed V and J ends, which lost 6 bases and 0 bases, there was a span of 16 bases. This CDR3 region has 15 residues. CDR3 protein: CSVAGGRGSTDTQYF. In DNA, the CDR3 is TGCAGCGTGGCCGGCGGAAGGGGTAGCACAGATACGCAGTATTTT.

This rearrangement joins TRBV6-5 to TRBJ2-5, with D tentatively TRBD2 (6 bases). The J call is in doubt because the DNA end fits TRBJ2-7 better. Germline V lookup: CDR1 MNHEY, CDR2 SVGAGI. This CDR3 region has 16 residues. The CDR3 DNA sequence: TGTGCCAGCAGTTACTCGAGCTTCGGGGGTATGTACGAGCAGTACTTC. This translates into CASSYSSFGGMYEQYF.

This clonotype was found a few times. The DNA for the CDR3 is TGCGCCAGCACCCCCGGACAGGGGGCGGACGAGCAGTACTTC. Translation gives CASTPGQGADEQYF. The chain uses TRBV5-1 and TRBJ2-7, with 11 positions matching TRBD1. In germline, CDR1 is SGHRS, CDR2 YFSETQ. V gave up 6 bases and J gave up 5 bases; unmatched junction bases: 7. The CDR3 loop spans 14 amino acids. The whole variable domain, filled in from reference TRBV5-1 and TRBJ2-7, reads KAGVTQTPRYLIKTRGQQVTLSCSPISGHRSVSWYQQTPGQGLQFLFEYFSETQRNKGNFPGRFSGRQFSNSRSEMNVSTLELGDSALYLCASTPGQGADEQYFGPGTRLTVT.

The rearrangement joins TRBV6-6 to TRBJ1-2; D remains ambiguous. Germline-derived CDR1 and CDR2 are MNHNY and SVGAGI (reference sequence). The CDR3 consists of 17 residues. Trimming took 0 bases from V and 2 from J, leaving 16 bases between them. The DNA for the CDR3 is TGTGCCAGCAGTTACTCGATCGGAGGGAGGGTGAACTATGGCTACACCTTC. It encodes CASSYSIGGRVNYGYTF.

This clonotype was seen a handful of times. The chain has TRBV14 and TRBJ2-7, with no clear D. The CDR3 contains 16 residues. Germline CDR1 reads SGHDN; CDR2 reads FVKESK. The V end was cut by 5 bases, the J end by 0 bases, with 17 bases between. The CDR3 DNA sequence: TGTGCCAGCAGCTCCCCCAGTGGCTTGACCTCCTACGAGCAGTACTTC. Translation: CASSSPSGLTSYEQYF.

This clonotype was seen more than once but under ten times. The chain has TRBV6-5 and TRBJ2-7, with D maybe TRBD2 (5 bases). CDR3 length: 16 residues. The germline gives CDR1 MNHEY, CDR2 SVGAGI. V lost 11 bases to trimming and J lost 5 bases, with 28 bases between them. The CDR3 bases are TGTGCCGGACTGGGGTTAACGGCGGTAGCCTTGGACGAGCAGTACTTC. Encoded protein: CAGLGLTAVALDEQYF.

This clonotype was detected ten times or more. The chain combines TRBV29-1 with TRBJ2-7; possibly TRBD1 for D (6 bases). The V end was cut by 4 bases, the J end by 7 bases, with 23 bases between. The V gene's germline CDR1 is SQVTM and CDR2 ANQGSEA. This CDR3 comprises 15 residues. The CDR3 DNA sequence: TGCAGCGTTGTTTGGGGGACAACGACAACCGGGGAGCAGTACTTC. This translates into CSVVWGTTTTGEQYF.